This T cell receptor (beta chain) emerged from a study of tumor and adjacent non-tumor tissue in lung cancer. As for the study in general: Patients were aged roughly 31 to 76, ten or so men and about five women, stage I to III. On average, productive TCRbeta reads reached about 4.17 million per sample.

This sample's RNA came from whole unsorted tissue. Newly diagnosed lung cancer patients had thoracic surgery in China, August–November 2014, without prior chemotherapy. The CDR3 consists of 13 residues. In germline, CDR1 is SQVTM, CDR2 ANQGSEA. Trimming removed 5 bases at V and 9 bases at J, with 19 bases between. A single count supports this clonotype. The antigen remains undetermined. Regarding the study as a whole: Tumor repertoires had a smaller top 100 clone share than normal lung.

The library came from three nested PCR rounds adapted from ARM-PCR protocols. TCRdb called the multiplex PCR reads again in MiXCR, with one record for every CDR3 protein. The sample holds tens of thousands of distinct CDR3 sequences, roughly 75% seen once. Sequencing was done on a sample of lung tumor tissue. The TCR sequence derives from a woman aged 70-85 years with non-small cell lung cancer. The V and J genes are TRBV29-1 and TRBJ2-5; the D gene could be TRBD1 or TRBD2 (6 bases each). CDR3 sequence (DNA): TGCAGCGTTCCACCAGGGGCTGGGGAGGCCCAGTACTTC. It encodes CSVPPGAGEAQYF.